These T cell receptor beta chains were read from a single sample in a study of beta chain features in type 1 diabetes. Method: immunoSEQ multiplex PCR; TCRdb's copy keeps in-frame clones and lacks some. The table records a few hundred thousand clones, approximately 12% of them present only once. Sequencing input: naive CD4+ T cells from blood. All receptors derive from a woman aged 18-29 years with type 1 diabetes. Both conserved end residues are part of each CDR3. D genes are given only for firm matches. The size entry is marked missing in some rows and otherwise reads once, few, many or a size class.

CDR3 length	V gene	D gene	clone size	J gene	CDR3 protein	CDR3 DNA
14	TRBV7-2	-	-	TRBJ1-5	CASSLGRAGQPQHF	TGTGCCAGCAGCTTGGGCAGGGCAGGGCAGCCCCAGCATTTT
13	TRBV23-1	-	-	TRBJ1-5	CASSQWGGQSQHF	TGCGCCAGCAGTCAATGGGGGGGGCAGTCCCAGCATTTT
19	TRBV23-1	TRBD1	few	TRBJ2-2	CASSHSSGTGSANTGELFF	TGCGCCAGCAGTCATTCGTCCGGGACAGGGTCAGCGAACACCGGGGAGCTGTTTTTT
11	TRBV2	TRBD1	few	TRBJ2-1	CAGTGDGEQFF	TGTGCCGGGACAGGGGACGGTGAGCAGTTCTTC
15	TRBV21-1	-	-	TRBJ2-1	CASSAAGSSYNEQFF	TGTGCCAGCAGTGCAGCGGGCAGCTCCTACAATGAGCAGTTCTTC
16	TRBV5-4	TRBD2	few	TRBJ2-1	CASSQRASGSYNEQFF	TGTGCCAGCAGCCAGCGTGCTAGCGGTTCCTACAATGAGCAGTTCTTC
15	TRBV9	TRBD2	-	TRBJ2-7	CASSVGGLERYEQYF	TGTGCCAGCAGCGTAGGGGGACTAGAGCGCTACGAGCAGTACTTC
14	TRBV5-1	TRBD1	-	TRBJ1-2	CASSETGTGGGYTF	TGCGCCAGCAGCGAAACTGGGACAGGGGGTGGCTACACCTTC
14	TRBV4-3	-	few	TRBJ2-7	CASSQDWRTYEQYF	TGCGCCAGCAGCCAAGATTGGCGGACCTACGAGCAGTACTTC
13	TRBV6-5	TRBD1	-	TRBJ1-1	CASRRQGGTEAFF	TGTGCCAGCAGGCGACAGGGGGGCACTGAAGCTTTCTTT
15	TRBV7-9	TRBD1	few	TRBJ2-1	CASSRAGQGRNEQFF	TGTGCCAGCAGTCGGGCGGGACAGGGCAGGAATGAGCAGTTCTTC
13	TRBV29-1	-	few	TRBJ2-5	CSVSIGTKETQYF	TGCAGCGTTTCAATCGGGACAAAAGAGACCCAGTACTTC
17	TRBV27	TRBD2	few	TRBJ2-3	CASSLSRLAGESDTQYF	TGTGCCAGCAGTTTATCGAGACTAGCGGGAGAATCAGATACGCAGTATTTT
16	TRBV4-3	TRBD1	few	TRBJ2-2	CASSQVGTGAGGELFF	TGCGCCAGCAGCCAAGTTGGGACAGGCGCGGGCGGGGAGCTGTTTTTT
13	TRBV6-6	TRBD2	-	TRBJ2-7	CASQGLAGTEQYF	TGTGCCAGCCAAGGACTAGCGGGCACCGAGCAGTACTTC
15	TRBV4-3	TRBD1	few	TRBJ2-7	CASSQTDRDHYEQYF	TGCGCCAGCAGCCAAACCGACAGGGATCACTACGAGCAGTACTTC
11	TRBV30	-	-	TRBJ2-5	CAWSAQETQYF	TGTGCCTGGAGTGCTCAGGAGACCCAGTACTTC
14	TRBV14	TRBD1	few	TRBJ1-6	CASSPRTGYSPLHF	TGTGCCAGCAGCCCCCGGACAGGGTACTCACCCCTCCACTTT
15	TRBV6-5	TRBD2	-	TRBJ2-7	CASRSLSGSSYEQYF	TGTGCCAGCAGGTCGCTTAGCGGGAGTTCCTACGAGCAGTACTTC
12	TRBV29-1	-	few	TRBJ2-7	CSVEQGSYEQYF	TGCAGCGTGGAACAGGGATCCTACGAGCAGTACTTC
13	TRBV18	-	-	TRBJ2-7	CASSPDKPYEQYF	TGTGCCAGCTCACCAGACAAACCCTACGAGCAGTACTTC
13	TRBV5-1	-	-	TRBJ2-7	CASSLGSNDEQYF	TGCGCCAGCAGCCTCGGGTCCAACGACGAGCAGTACTTC
16	TRBV18	-	few	TRBJ2-5	CASSLNSGLDQETQYF	TGTGCCAGCTCACTCAACTCGGGTTTGGACCAAGAGACCCAGTACTTC
14	TRBV28	-	-	TRBJ2-2	CASSFRRRTGELFF	TGTGCCAGCAGTTTTCGTAGGAGAACCGGGGAGCTGTTTTTT
14	TRBV29-1	-	few	TRBJ1-3	CSVVRGAEGNTIYF	TGCAGCGTTGTTCGGGGGGCTGAAGGAAACACCATATATTTT
11	TRBV30	-	-	TRBJ1-1	CAWGQILEAFF	TGTGCCTGGGGGCAAATTCTTGAAGCTTTCTTT
13	TRBV30	-	-	TRBJ1-5	CAWSRHSNQPQHF	TGTGCCTGGAGTCGACACTCAAATCAGCCCCAGCATTTT
14	TRBV7-2	-	few	TRBJ1-2	CASRRPGLSSGYTF	TGTGCCAGCAGACGCCCGGGACTTAGTTCTGGCTACACCTTC
14	TRBV6-5	-	few	TRBJ1-1	CASSYSEGWTEAFF	TGTGCCAGCAGTTACTCGGAGGGTTGGACTGAAGCTTTCTTT
14	TRBV4-3	-	few	TRBJ1-2	CASSQDGRVGGYTF	TGCGCCAGCAGCCAAGACGGCAGGGTCGGAGGCTACACCTTC
15	TRBV6-5	TRBD1	-	TRBJ2-7	CASRDSGTGMYEQYF	TGTGCCAGCAGGGACTCCGGGACAGGGATGTACGAGCAGTACTTC
16	TRBV6-1	TRBD2	few	TRBJ2-7	CASSEGLAASGYEQYF	TGTGCCAGCAGTGAAGGGCTTGCGGCTAGCGGTTACGAGCAGTACTTC
17	TRBV4-3	-	-	TRBJ2-1	CASSPRLPGDSYNEQFF	TGCGCCAGCAGCCCCCGCCTACCAGGGGACTCCTACAATGAGCAGTTCTTC
13	TRBV2	-	-	TRBJ1-1	CASRRGTYTEAFF	TGTGCCAGCAGAAGGGGGACGTACACTGAAGCTTTCTTT
14	TRBV2	TRBD1	-	TRBJ1-2	CASSEGQVGNGYTF	TGTGCCAGCAGTGAGGGACAGGTGGGCAATGGCTACACCTTC
13	TRBV30	-	-	TRBJ1-1	CARATALNTEAFF	TGTGCCCGAGCAACAGCCCTGAACACTGAAGCTTTCTTT
13	TRBV29-1	TRBD1	-	TRBJ2-7	CSVAGDRSYEQYF	TGCAGCGTTGCAGGGGACAGGTCATACGAGCAGTACTTC
12	TRBV4-1	-	few	TRBJ1-2	CASSQSGGGYTF	TGCGCCAGCAGCCAAAGTGGAGGTGGCTACACCTTC
16	TRBV7-6	TRBD2	-	TRBJ2-7	CASSPAWGTSQEEQYF	TGTGCCAGCAGCCCTGCATGGGGGACTAGCCAGGAGGAGCAGTACTTC
14	TRBV7-8	TRBD1	-	TRBJ1-2	CASSPRDSSYGYTF	TGTGCCAGCAGCCCCCGGGACAGCAGCTATGGCTACACCTTC
13	TRBV5-1	-	-	TRBJ2-5	CASSPGLQETQYF	TGCGCCAGCAGCCCCGGACTCCAGGAGACCCAGTACTTC
16	TRBV5-6	TRBD1	-	TRBJ1-1	CASSLRAGGMNTEAFF	TGTGCCAGCAGCTTGCGGGCAGGGGGTATGAACACTGAAGCTTTCTTT
16	TRBV7-9	TRBD2	-	TRBJ2-7	CASSTRGTSSPLEQYF	TGTGCCAGCAGCACAAGAGGGACTAGTTCTCCTCTCGAGCAGTACTTC
15	TRBV11-2	TRBD2	-	TRBJ2-7	CASSLRTAGDYEQYF	TGTGCCAGCAGCTTACGTACAGCGGGAGACTACGAGCAGTACTTC
14	TRBV28	TRBD2	few	TRBJ2-1	CASTGGGGYNEQFF	TGTGCCAGCACAGGCGGGGGGGGGTACAATGAGCAGTTCTTC
16	TRBV30	TRBD2	few	TRBJ2-2	CAWSIFGRANTGELFF	TGTGCCTGGAGTATCTTCGGGAGGGCGAACACCGGGGAGCTGTTTTTT
14	TRBV7-2	-	-	TRBJ1-1	CASSFQGGGTEAFF	TGTGCCAGCAGCTTTCAGGGAGGGGGCACTGAAGCTTTCTTT